This T cell receptor beta chain was profiled in a study of shared clonotypes between healthy human individuals. This CDR3 is built from 19 residues. As defined, naive CD8 cells were CD45RO-negative and positively selected for CCR7, with terminally differentiated effector memory CD45RA+ cells excluded. The repertoire was sequenced with immunoSEQ multiplex PCR; TCRdb's copy has only in-frame clones and lacks some. The sample holds 1.5 million to 2.5 million clones, approximately 95% seen once. Material for sequencing was naive CD8+ T cells sorted from blood. The TCR was taken from a man aged 18 to 29 in good health. This sequence joins TRBV21-1 and TRBJ2-7; the table names TRBD2, a call not compared with the DNA. TRBV21-1 is a listed pseudogene. The CDR3 coding sequence is TGTGCCCCCCCTGCCCGGGGTCTACCCCCTAACCCCCTCTTCTACGAGCAGTACTTC. Translation: CAPPARGLPPNPLFYEQYF.